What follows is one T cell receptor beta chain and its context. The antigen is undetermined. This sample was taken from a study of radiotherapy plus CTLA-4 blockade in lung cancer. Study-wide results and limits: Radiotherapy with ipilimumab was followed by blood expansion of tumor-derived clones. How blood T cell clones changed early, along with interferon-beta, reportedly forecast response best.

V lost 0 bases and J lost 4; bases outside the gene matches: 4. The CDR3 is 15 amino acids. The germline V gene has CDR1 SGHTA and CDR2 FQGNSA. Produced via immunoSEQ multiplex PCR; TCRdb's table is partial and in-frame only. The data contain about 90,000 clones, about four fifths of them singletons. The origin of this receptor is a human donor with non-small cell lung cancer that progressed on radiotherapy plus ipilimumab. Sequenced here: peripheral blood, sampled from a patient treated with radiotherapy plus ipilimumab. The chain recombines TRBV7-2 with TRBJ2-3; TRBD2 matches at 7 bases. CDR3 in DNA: TGTGCCAGCAGCTTAGCGGCGGGAGTGGCAGATACGCAGTATTTT. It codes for CASSLAAGVADTQYF.